This TCR beta chain was sequenced in a study of CD8+ T cells in alopecia areata. Study-wide background: The drug, oral tofacitinib, was given to treated patients at 5 to 10 mg twice daily. Study findings and constraints: Clonality in the scalp and expanded CD8+ clones ranked among the top 100 were significantly decreased by tofacitinib. Persistence in scalp and blood during tofacitinib was observed for many expanded lesional clones.

In its sample, this clone was seen a few times. Its specificity is not known. Stated treatment: oral pan-JAK inhibitor, 5-10 mg twice daily. Lesional scalp tissue (obtained by punch biopsy) and peripheral blood were collected from alopecia areata patients. V lost 5 bases and J 0 bases, leaving 13 bases between the germline ends. The CDR3 totals 16 residues. Looked up from germline, CDR1 is SEHNR and CDR2 is FQNEAQ (reference sequence). Reverse transcription of extracted RNA yielded cDNA, which provided the sequencing template. Sequenced by immunoSEQ multiplex PCR; TCRdb stores in-frame clones only, minus some. The data show roughly 180,000 clones, with roughly half seen just once and 10% held by the top ten.

J is TRBJ2-2 and V is TRBV7-9; no definite D call. The receptor's source is a human donor with alopecia areata. The sample consisted of CD8+ T cells sorted from blood, taken at week 52, from a patient treated with tofacitinib. The CDR3 is CASSPYWLANTGELFF. CDR3 nucleotides: TGTGCCAGCAGCCCCTATTGGCTAGCGAACACCGGGGAGCTGTTTTTT. The full variable domain, completed using reference TRBV7-9 and TRBJ2-2, is DTGVSQNPRHKITKRGQNVTFRCDPISEHNRLYWYRQTLGQGPEFLTYFQNEAQLEKSRLLSDRFSAERPKGSFSTLEIQRTEQGDSAMYLCASSPYWLANTGELFFGEGSRLTVL.